In its sample, the clone carrying this T cell receptor (beta chain) was seen a few times. Its specificity is unknown. The data originate from a study of CD4 T cells in relation to SARS-CoV-2 and coronaviruses. Study-level information: PBMCs were cultured with antigen for 10 days before TCR beta sequencing.

The unexposed donors gave CD4+ T cells in about 2011-2019, prior to COVID-19. CD4+ T cells were isolated from the cells after less than 13 days of culture. Germline values: CDR1 SEHNR, CDR2 FQNEAQ (reference sequence). The CDR3 sequence is 15 residues long. V lost 4 bases to trimming and J lost 7 bases, with 19 bases between them. Some clones are missing from TCRdb's copy, which holds only in-frame ones; the method was immunoSEQ multiplex PCR. The table includes fewer than 25,000 clones, approximately 82% detected once. Sequencing used CD4+ T cells from PBMCs, cultured in vitro. The source of this sequence is a human donor in good health. The chain employs TRBV7-9 and TRBJ1-2, with D perhaps TRBD1 (6 bases). The DNA for the CDR3 is TGTGCCAGCAGCTCCCAAGGGGGGGCGGTGAGTGGCTACACCTTC. Its translation is CASSSQGGAVSGYTF. Complete variable domain (other parts from reference TRBV7-9 and TRBJ1-2): DTGVSQNPRHKITKRGQNVTFRCDPISEHNRLYWYRQTLGQGPEFLTYFQNEAQLEKSRLLSDRFSAERPKGSFSTLEIQRTEQGDSAMYLCASSSQGGAVSGYTFGSGTRLTVV.